A selection of T cell receptor beta chains follows, all from one sample in a study of shared clonotypes between healthy human individuals. Measured with immunoSEQ multiplex PCR; TCRdb has only the in-frame clones, and not every one. In the table there are hundreds of thousands of clones, around 79% of which are singletons. Sequenced input: PBMCs. The source of these receptors is a woman in her 40s in good health. Some clones in this sample may be carry-over from other donors' samples. The CDR3 runs from the conserved cysteine through the conserved F or W. A D gene is named only where the DNA matches it firmly. Size is omitted from some rows. Given values are once, few, many or a class for expanded clones.

j_gene: TRBJ2-4
v_gene: TRBV11-2
d_gene: NA
abundance: NA
CDR3nt: TGTGCCAGCAGCTTTATAGAGGGAAACATTCAGTACTTC
CDR3aa: CASSFIEGNIQYF

j_gene: TRBJ2-7
v_gene: TRBV19
d_gene: NA
abundance: few
CDR3nt: TGTGCCAGTAGCCCGACTGGACAGTCCTACGAGCAGTACTTC
CDR3aa: CASSPTGQSYEQYF

j_gene: TRBJ2-7
v_gene: TRBV27
d_gene: NA
abundance: NA
CDR3nt: TGTGCCAGCAGTTACCCCTCCTACGAGCAGTACTTC
CDR3aa: CASSYPSYEQYF

j_gene: TRBJ1-4
v_gene: TRBV6-1
d_gene: NA
abundance: NA
CDR3nt: TGTGCCAGCAGTGACTGGACGGAAATAGCAACTAATGAAAAACTGTTTTTT
CDR3aa: CASSDWTEIATNEKLFF

j_gene: TRBJ1-1
v_gene: TRBV30
d_gene: TRBD1
abundance: NA
CDR3nt: TGTGCCTGGACAGACGGACAGGGGAACACTGAAGCTTTCTTT
CDR3aa: CAWTDGQGNTEAFF

j_gene: TRBJ1-1
v_gene: TRBV28
d_gene: NA
abundance: once
CDR3nt: TGTGCCAGCAGTTCCCCCCAAATGAACACTGAAGCTTTCTTT
CDR3aa: CASSSPQMNTEAFF

j_gene: TRBJ2-7
v_gene: TRBV7-2
d_gene: TRBD2
abundance: NA
CDR3nt: TGTGCCAGCAGCTTTGCGGGAGAGGTCTACGAGCAGTACTTC
CDR3aa: CASSFAGEVYEQYF

j_gene: TRBJ1-4
v_gene: TRBV10-1
d_gene: NA
abundance: NA
CDR3nt: TGCGCCAGCAGTGGGATTGGGACGGTGGCAGAAAAACTGTTTTTT
CDR3aa: CASSGIGTVAEKLFF

j_gene: TRBJ1-2
v_gene: TRBV28
d_gene: NA
abundance: NA
CDR3nt: TGTGCCAGCAGTCTTCGTTACGGAGGCTACACCTTC
CDR3aa: CASSLRYGGYTF

j_gene: TRBJ1-4
v_gene: TRBV15
d_gene: NA
abundance: NA
CDR3nt: TGTGCCACCAGCAGAGATGGAGAAGCGGATGAAAAACTGTTTTTT
CDR3aa: CATSRDGEADEKLFF

j_gene: TRBJ2-1
v_gene: TRBV18
d_gene: NA
abundance: NA
CDR3nt: TGTGCCAGCTCTCGAGCCTCTAATTTAGCGGCTAACAATGAGCAGTTCTTC
CDR3aa: CASSRASNLAANNEQFF

j_gene: TRBJ2-7
v_gene: TRBV11-2
d_gene: NA
abundance: once
CDR3nt: TGTGCCAGCAGCTTTTTAGTAGGGGGGCACGAGCAGTACTTC
CDR3aa: CASSFLVGGHEQYF

j_gene: TRBJ2-2
v_gene: TRBV4-3
d_gene: TRBD2
abundance: NA
CDR3nt: TGCGCCAGCAGCCCGGGGGGGACGGTAAACACCGGGGAGCTGTTTTTT
CDR3aa: CASSPGGTVNTGELFF

j_gene: TRBJ2-7
v_gene: TRBV5-5
d_gene: NA
abundance: few
CDR3nt: TGTGCCAGCAGCTTGTCGGCAGCGCTCCGCTACGAGCAGTACTTC
CDR3aa: CASSLSAALRYEQYF

j_gene: TRBJ1-4
v_gene: TRBV28
d_gene: TRBD1
abundance: once
CDR3nt: TGTGCCAGCAGTTCGGGACAGGGGAAGGGATTAATGTTTTTT
CDR3aa: CASSSGQGKGLMFF

j_gene: TRBJ2-1
v_gene: TRBV5-1
d_gene: NA
abundance: NA
CDR3nt: TGCGCCAGCAGCTTGGAGGCGACAGATGAGCAGTTCTTC
CDR3aa: CASSLEATDEQFF

j_gene: TRBJ2-7
v_gene: TRBV7-1
d_gene: NA
abundance: NA
CDR3nt: TGTGCCAGCAGCCGCAGCGGCGGGACAGTCTCCTACGAGCAGTACTTC
CDR3aa: CASSRSGGTVSYEQYF

j_gene: TRBJ1-5
v_gene: TRBV7-9
d_gene: NA
abundance: few
CDR3nt: TGTGCCAGCAGCTTAACAGGCCAGCCCCAGCATTTT
CDR3aa: CASSLTGQPQHF

j_gene: TRBJ1-5
v_gene: TRBV12-2
d_gene: NA
abundance: NA
CDR3nt: TGTGCAAGTCGCTTAGCACGTGGGAAGAACTATAGCAATCAGCCCCAGCATTTT
CDR3aa: CASRLARGKNYSNQPQHF

j_gene: TRBJ1-1
v_gene: TRBV6-1
d_gene: NA
abundance: few
CDR3nt: TGTGCCAGCAGTGATAGCCATAACACTGAAGCTTTCTTT
CDR3aa: CASSDSHNTEAFF

j_gene: TRBJ1-4
v_gene: TRBV6-5
d_gene: NA
abundance: NA
CDR3nt: TGTGCCAGCAGTGCCGGAGGGATAGAAAAACTGTTTTTT
CDR3aa: CASSAGGIEKLFF

j_gene: TRBJ2-7
v_gene: TRBV21-1
d_gene: NA
abundance: NA
CDR3nt: TGTGCCAGCAGCAAATGGGCCCGACCCTACGAGCAGTACTTC
CDR3aa: CASSKWARPYEQYF

j_gene: TRBJ2-2
v_gene: TRBV27
d_gene: TRBD2
abundance: NA
CDR3nt: TGTGCCAGCAGTCCCCGACTAGCGGGAGGCACCGGGGAGCTGTTTTTT
CDR3aa: CASSPRLAGGTGELFF

j_gene: TRBJ2-7
v_gene: TRBV5-1
d_gene: TRBD2
abundance: NA
CDR3nt: TGCGCCAGCAGCTTGCTACTAGCGGGAGCCGAGCAGTACTTC
CDR3aa: CASSLLLAGAEQYF

j_gene: TRBJ2-5
v_gene: TRBV11-2
d_gene: TRBD1
abundance: NA
CDR3nt: TGTGCCAGCAGCCAGGTCGCAGGGGGTTTCCAAGAGACCCAGTACTTC
CDR3aa: CASSQVAGGFQETQYF

j_gene: TRBJ2-1
v_gene: TRBV7-9
d_gene: NA
abundance: NA
CDR3nt: TGTGCCAGCAGGGGGGATACCTACAATGAGCAGTTCTTC
CDR3aa: CASRGDTYNEQFF

j_gene: TRBJ1-2
v_gene: TRBV30
d_gene: NA
abundance: NA
CDR3nt: TGTGCCTGGAGTGTGGGGCTGAACTATGGCTACACCTTC
CDR3aa: CAWSVGLNYGYTF

j_gene: TRBJ1-2
v_gene: TRBV18
d_gene: NA
abundance: NA
CDR3nt: TGTGCCAGCTCACCAGCGGGGGGCAGAGCAGATGGCTACACCTTC
CDR3aa: CASSPAGGRADGYTF

j_gene: TRBJ1-4
v_gene: TRBV7-9
d_gene: NA
abundance: NA
CDR3nt: TGTGCCAGCAGTCCTACCCGACAGGATTCTAAACTGTTTTTT
CDR3aa: CASSPTRQDSKLFF

j_gene: TRBJ2-1
v_gene: TRBV15
d_gene: TRBD2
abundance: NA
CDR3nt: TGTGCCACCAGCCCTAGATGGCTAGCGGGAGGCGGCTACAATGAGCAGTTCTTC
CDR3aa: CATSPRWLAGGGYNEQFF

j_gene: TRBJ2-2
v_gene: TRBV6-6
d_gene: NA
abundance: once
CDR3nt: TGTGCCAGCAGTTACGTCCTCTCGGGGAACACCGGGGAGCTGTTTTTT
CDR3aa: CASSYVLSGNTGELFF

j_gene: TRBJ1-2
v_gene: TRBV9
d_gene: NA
abundance: NA
CDR3nt: TGTGCCAGCACCGGGACCAGTTATGGCTACACCTTC
CDR3aa: CASTGTSYGYTF

j_gene: TRBJ1-2
v_gene: TRBV30
d_gene: NA
abundance: NA
CDR3nt: TGTGCCTGGAACCCGGGCGACTATGGCTACACCTTC
CDR3aa: CAWNPGDYGYTF

j_gene: TRBJ1-1
v_gene: TRBV11-2
d_gene: TRBD1
abundance: many
CDR3nt: TGTGCCAGCAGCTTGGACAGGGGCACTGAAGCTTTCTTT
CDR3aa: CASSLDRGTEAFF

j_gene: TRBJ2-3
v_gene: TRBV10-3
d_gene: NA
abundance: NA
CDR3nt: TGTGCCATCAGCCGGCTGGCAGATACGCAGTATTTT
CDR3aa: CAISRLADTQYF

j_gene: TRBJ1-5
v_gene: TRBV2
d_gene: NA
abundance: few
CDR3nt: TGTGCCAGCAGCGCCGGGACATTCGGTCAGCCCCAGCATTTT
CDR3aa: CASSAGTFGQPQHF

j_gene: TRBJ1-2
v_gene: TRBV6-5
d_gene: TRBD1
abundance: few
CDR3nt: TGTGCCAGCAGTGCGACAGGGGGCAAGGCGGTCGGCTACACCTTC
CDR3aa: CASSATGGKAVGYTF

j_gene: TRBJ2-6
v_gene: TRBV7-3
d_gene: NA
abundance: NA
CDR3nt: TGTGCCAGCAGCTTAGCTGGGGCCAACGTCCTGACTTTC
CDR3aa: CASSLAGANVLTF

j_gene: TRBJ1-1
v_gene: TRBV4-2
d_gene: NA
abundance: NA
CDR3nt: TGTGCCAGCAGCCGGGACCTTAACACTGAAGCTTTCTTT
CDR3aa: CASSRDLNTEAFF

j_gene: TRBJ1-5
v_gene: TRBV6-6
d_gene: NA
abundance: NA
CDR3nt: TGTGCCAGCGCAACAGGAGATGTCCAGCCCCAGCATTTT
CDR3aa: CASATGDVQPQHF

j_gene: TRBJ2-7
v_gene: TRBV28
d_gene: TRBD2
abundance: NA
CDR3nt: TGTGCCAGCAGTTCGGCTGGGCGGGAGGCCTACGAGCAGTACTTC
CDR3aa: CASSSAGREAYEQYF

j_gene: TRBJ1-5
v_gene: TRBV25-1
d_gene: NA
abundance: few
CDR3nt: TGTGCCAGCAGGTCGGGGGATATAAATCAGCCCCAGCATTTT
CDR3aa: CASRSGDINQPQHF

j_gene: TRBJ1-2
v_gene: TRBV6-5
d_gene: NA
abundance: few
CDR3nt: TGTGCCAGCAGACCCCGAGGGGGCTATGGCTACACCTTC
CDR3aa: CASRPRGGYGYTF

j_gene: TRBJ2-4
v_gene: TRBV5-6
d_gene: NA
abundance: NA
CDR3nt: TGTGCCAGCAGCTTGGCCGGCGGAAACATTCAGTACTTC
CDR3aa: CASSLAGGNIQYF

j_gene: TRBJ1-4
v_gene: TRBV18
d_gene: NA
abundance: NA
CDR3nt: TGTGCCAGCTCCTCGGGGACAACTAATGAAAAACTGTTTTTT
CDR3aa: CASSSGTTNEKLFF

j_gene: TRBJ2-7
v_gene: TRBV6-1
d_gene: TRBD1
abundance: NA
CDR3nt: TGTGCCAGCAGTGAAGCGGGACAGGGGGTTGGCGAGCAGTACTTC
CDR3aa: CASSEAGQGVGEQYF

j_gene: TRBJ2-3
v_gene: TRBV27
d_gene: NA
abundance: NA
CDR3nt: TGTGCCAGCAGTTTATCTAAAGGGGACCCCGCGGATACGCAGTATTTT
CDR3aa: CASSLSKGDPADTQYF

j_gene: TRBJ1-2
v_gene: TRBV5-4
d_gene: NA
abundance: NA
CDR3nt: TGTGCCAGCAGCTTGTGGGAGGGTCTCTATGGCTACACCTTC
CDR3aa: CASSLWEGLYGYTF

j_gene: TRBJ2-2
v_gene: TRBV19
d_gene: NA
abundance: NA
CDR3nt: TGTGCCAGTAGTATGGGAGCAGGGAACACCGGGGAGCTGTTTTTT
CDR3aa: CASSMGAGNTGELFF

j_gene: TRBJ2-1
v_gene: TRBV7-9
d_gene: NA
abundance: NA
CDR3nt: TGTGCCAGCACGACATGGGATGAGCAGTTCTTC
CDR3aa: CASTTWDEQFF

j_gene: TRBJ2-3
v_gene: TRBV5-1
d_gene: TRBD2
abundance: NA
CDR3nt: TGCGCCAGCAGCTTGGGCGGGGGGACAGATACGCAGTATTTT
CDR3aa: CASSLGGGTDTQYF

j_gene: TRBJ2-5
v_gene: TRBV5-1
d_gene: NA
abundance: NA
CDR3nt: TGCGCCAGCAGCGTGGACAGACAAGAGACCCAGTACTTC
CDR3aa: CASSVDRQETQYF

j_gene: TRBJ2-1
v_gene: TRBV6-4
d_gene: TRBD2
abundance: many
CDR3nt: TGTGCCAGCAGTGACTCGGCGGGACGTGCGGGGGATGAGCAGTTCTTC
CDR3aa: CASSDSAGRAGDEQFF

j_gene: TRBJ1-1
v_gene: TRBV30
d_gene: NA
abundance: NA
CDR3nt: TGTGCCTGGAAGGGTGTGAACACTGAAGCTTTCTTT
CDR3aa: CAWKGVNTEAFF

j_gene: TRBJ2-3
v_gene: TRBV6-4
d_gene: NA
abundance: few
CDR3nt: TGTGCCAGCAGTGACAAAGATAGCACAGATACGCAGTATTTT
CDR3aa: CASSDKDSTDTQYF

j_gene: TRBJ2-3
v_gene: TRBV7-2
d_gene: NA
abundance: NA
CDR3nt: TGTGCCAGCAGCTTATCGGGACACGGTGGAGATACGCAGTATTTT
CDR3aa: CASSLSGHGGDTQYF

j_gene: TRBJ1-1
v_gene: TRBV6-4
d_gene: NA
abundance: once
CDR3nt: TGTGCCAGCAGTGAAGACGCGGGTTCGAACACTGAAGCTTTCTTT
CDR3aa: CASSEDAGSNTEAFF

j_gene: TRBJ2-2
v_gene: TRBV18
d_gene: NA
abundance: NA
CDR3nt: TGTGCCAGCTCACCTACGGAGGGTAGCGGCACCGGGGAGCTGTTTTTT
CDR3aa: CASSPTEGSGTGELFF

j_gene: TRBJ2-5
v_gene: TRBV4-1
d_gene: NA
abundance: NA
CDR3nt: TGCGCCAGCAGCCAATCGGGCCGGGGGGAGACCCAGTACTTC
CDR3aa: CASSQSGRGETQYF

j_gene: TRBJ2-1
v_gene: TRBV7-2
d_gene: TRBD2
abundance: NA
CDR3nt: TGTGCCAGCAGCCATAGACTAGCGGGAGGAGGGAATGAGCAGTTCTTC
CDR3aa: CASSHRLAGGGNEQFF